Detailed here is one T cell receptor beta chain. V dropped 3 bases and J dropped 4 bases, with 13 bases sitting between them. This CDR3 has 15 residues. Looked up from germline, CDR1 is SEHNR and CDR2 is FQNEAQ (reference sequence). The sample belongs to a study of blood T cell repertoires in COVID-19. Clones were read by immunoSEQ multiplex PCR, and TCRdb kept only the in-frame ones, dropping some. The sample lists around 170,000 clones, around 72% occurring once. Sequencing was performed on peripheral blood. J is TRBJ2-1 and V is TRBV7-9; D may be TRBD2 (5 bases). This sequence originates from an elderly woman with acute or convalescent COVID-19. The CDR3 sequence: CASSLLGRGYNEQFF. For the CDR3, the DNA is TGTGCCAGCAGCTTGCTAGGGAGAGGATACAATGAGCAGTTCTTC.